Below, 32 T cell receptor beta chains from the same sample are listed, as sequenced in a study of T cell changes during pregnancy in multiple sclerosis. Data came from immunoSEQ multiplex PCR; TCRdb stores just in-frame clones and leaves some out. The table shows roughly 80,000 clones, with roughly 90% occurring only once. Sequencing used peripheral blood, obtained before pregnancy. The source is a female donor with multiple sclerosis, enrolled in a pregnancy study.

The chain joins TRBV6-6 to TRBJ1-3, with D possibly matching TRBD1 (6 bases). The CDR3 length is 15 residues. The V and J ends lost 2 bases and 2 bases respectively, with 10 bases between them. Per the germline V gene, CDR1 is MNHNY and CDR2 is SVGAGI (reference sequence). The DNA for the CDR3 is TGTGCCAGCAGTTACCCAGGGGTAGCTGGAAACACCATATATTTT. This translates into CASSYPGVAGNTIYF.

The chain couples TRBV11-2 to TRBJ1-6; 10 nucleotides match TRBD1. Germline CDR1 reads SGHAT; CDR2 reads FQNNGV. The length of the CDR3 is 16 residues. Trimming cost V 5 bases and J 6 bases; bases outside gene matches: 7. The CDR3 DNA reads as TGTGCCAGCAGCCCGACAGGGGGCGGCGGTAATTCACCCCTCCACTTT. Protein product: CASSPTGGGGNSPLHF.

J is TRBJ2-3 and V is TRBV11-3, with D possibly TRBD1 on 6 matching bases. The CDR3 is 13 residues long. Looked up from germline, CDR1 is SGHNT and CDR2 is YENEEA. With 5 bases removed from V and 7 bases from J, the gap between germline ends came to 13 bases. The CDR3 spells CASSTNRVNTQYF. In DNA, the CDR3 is TGTGCCAGCAGCACCAACAGGGTAAATACGCAGTATTTT.

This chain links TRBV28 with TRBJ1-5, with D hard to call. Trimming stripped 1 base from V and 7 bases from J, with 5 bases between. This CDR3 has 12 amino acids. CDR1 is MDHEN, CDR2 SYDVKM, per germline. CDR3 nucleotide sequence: TGTGCCAGCAGTTTATCTTTCCAGCCCCAGCATTTT. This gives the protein CASSLSFQPQHF.

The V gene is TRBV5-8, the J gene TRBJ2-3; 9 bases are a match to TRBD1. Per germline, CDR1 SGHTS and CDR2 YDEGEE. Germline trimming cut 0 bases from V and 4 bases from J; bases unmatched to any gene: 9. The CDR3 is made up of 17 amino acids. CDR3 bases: TGTGCCAGCAGCTTGGCTTTTGAACAGGGGGCTGCAGATACGCAGTATTTT. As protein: CASSLAFEQGAADTQYF.

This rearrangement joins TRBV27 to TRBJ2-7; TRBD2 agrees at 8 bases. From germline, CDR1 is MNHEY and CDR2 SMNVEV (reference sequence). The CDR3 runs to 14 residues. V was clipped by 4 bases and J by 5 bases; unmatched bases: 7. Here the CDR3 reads CASSYTGGDNEQYF. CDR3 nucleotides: TGTGCCAGCAGTTATACCGGGGGGGACAACGAGCAGTACTTC.

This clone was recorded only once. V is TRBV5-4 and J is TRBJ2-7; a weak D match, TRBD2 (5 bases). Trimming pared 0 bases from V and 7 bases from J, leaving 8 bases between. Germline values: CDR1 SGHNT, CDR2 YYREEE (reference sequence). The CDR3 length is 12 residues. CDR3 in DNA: TGTGCCAGCAGCTTGGGGGGAGTGGAGCAGTACTTC. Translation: CASSLGGVEQYF.

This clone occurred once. The chain's CDR3 is CASSLGRRGSSYNEQFF. CDR3 nucleotides: TGTGCCAGCAGCTTAGGCAGACGGGGTTCCTCCTACAATGAGCAGTTCTTC. V gene TRBV7-3 combines with J gene TRBJ2-1, with a possible D match to TRBD2 (5 bases). From germline, CDR1 is SGHTA and CDR2 FQGTGA. Trimming removed 2 bases from V and 0 bases from J, with 14 bases in between. The CDR3 has 17 amino acids.

DNA for the CDR3: TGTGCCAGCAGCCGCGGGACAGATTATAATTCACCCCTCCACTTT. Translated: CASSRGTDYNSPLHF. The chain employs TRBV7-6 and TRBJ1-6; TRBD1 aligns across 7 bases. The J segment lost 4 bases and the V segment lost 5 bases, leaving 5 bases of the junction unmatched. The germline V gene encodes CDR1 SGHVS and CDR2 FNYEAQ. The CDR3 contains 15 residues.

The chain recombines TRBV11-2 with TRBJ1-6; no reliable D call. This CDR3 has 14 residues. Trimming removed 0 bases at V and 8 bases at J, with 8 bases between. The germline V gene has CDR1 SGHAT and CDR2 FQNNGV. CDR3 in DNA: TGTGCCAGCAGCTTAGATATAACAGATTCACCCCTCCACTTT. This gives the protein CASSLDITDSPLHF.

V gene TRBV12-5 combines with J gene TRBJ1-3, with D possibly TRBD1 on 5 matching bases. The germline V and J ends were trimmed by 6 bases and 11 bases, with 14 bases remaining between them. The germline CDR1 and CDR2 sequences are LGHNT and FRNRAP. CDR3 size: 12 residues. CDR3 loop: CASGLSGGSIYF. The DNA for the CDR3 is TGTGCTAGTGGATTGTCGGGGGGGTCCATATATTTT.

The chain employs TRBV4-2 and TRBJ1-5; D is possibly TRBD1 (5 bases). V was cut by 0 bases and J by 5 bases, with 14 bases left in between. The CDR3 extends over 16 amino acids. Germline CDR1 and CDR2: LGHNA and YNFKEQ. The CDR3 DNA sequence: TGTGCCAGCAGCCAAGATTACGGACACTATGATCAGCCCCAGCATTTT. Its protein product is CASSQDYGHYDQPQHF.

The CDR3 DNA sequence: TGTGCCAGCAGCTTAGGACAGTCCTACAATGAGCAGTTCTTC. Its protein product is CASSLGQSYNEQFF. This rearrangement joins TRBV5-5 to TRBJ2-1, with a tentative D call TRBD1 (6 bases). Trimming removed 2 bases at V and 1 base at J, with 7 bases between. CDR1 and CDR2 from the germline V gene are SGHKS and YYEKEE (reference sequence). The CDR3 covers 14 residues.

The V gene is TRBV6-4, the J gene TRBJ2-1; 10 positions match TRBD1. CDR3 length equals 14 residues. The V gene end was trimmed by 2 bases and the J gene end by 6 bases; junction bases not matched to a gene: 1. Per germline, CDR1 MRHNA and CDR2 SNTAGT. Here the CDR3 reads CASSDGTGANEQFF. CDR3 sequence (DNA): TGTGCCAGCAGTGACGGGACAGGGGCCAATGAGCAGTTCTTC.

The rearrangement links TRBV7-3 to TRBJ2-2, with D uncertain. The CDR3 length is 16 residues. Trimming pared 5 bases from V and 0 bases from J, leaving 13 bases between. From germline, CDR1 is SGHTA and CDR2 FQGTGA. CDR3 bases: TGTGCCAGCAGCCCCATGGGCCTCGCGAACACCGGGGAGCTGTTTTTT. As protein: CASSPMGLANTGELFF.

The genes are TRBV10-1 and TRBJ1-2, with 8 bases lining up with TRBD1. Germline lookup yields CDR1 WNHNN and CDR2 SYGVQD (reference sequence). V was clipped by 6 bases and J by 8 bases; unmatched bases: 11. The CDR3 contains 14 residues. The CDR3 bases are TGCGCCAGCAGCGTATTGGGACAGGAGGGAGGCTACACCTTC. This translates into CASSVLGQEGGYTF.

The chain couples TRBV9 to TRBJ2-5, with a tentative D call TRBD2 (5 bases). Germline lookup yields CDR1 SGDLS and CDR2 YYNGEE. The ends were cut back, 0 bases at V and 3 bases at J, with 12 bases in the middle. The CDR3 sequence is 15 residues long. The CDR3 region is CASSVAPIGEETQYF. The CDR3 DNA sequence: TGTGCCAGCAGCGTAGCTCCTATCGGGGAAGAGACCCAGTACTTC.

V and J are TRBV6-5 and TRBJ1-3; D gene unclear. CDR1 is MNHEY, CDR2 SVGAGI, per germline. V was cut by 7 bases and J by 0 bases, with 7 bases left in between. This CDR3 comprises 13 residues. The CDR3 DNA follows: TGTGCCAGCATAGAATTCTCTGGAAACACCATATATTTT. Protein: CASIEFSGNTIYF.

The CDR3 reads CASSIDTQISYNSPLHF. CDR3 in DNA: TGTGCCAGTAGTATAGATACCCAGATCTCCTATAATTCACCCCTCCACTTT. J is TRBJ1-6 and V is TRBV19, with D uncertain. This CDR3 comprises 17 residues. The V end lost 0 bases, the J end lost 0 bases, and 9 bases lay between the germline ends. Germline lookup yields CDR1 LNHDA and CDR2 SQIVND (reference sequence).

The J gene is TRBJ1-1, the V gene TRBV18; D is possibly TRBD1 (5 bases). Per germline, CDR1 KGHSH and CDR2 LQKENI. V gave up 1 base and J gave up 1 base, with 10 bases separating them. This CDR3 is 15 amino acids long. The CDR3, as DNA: TGTGCCAGCTCACCACTGGGAGGGGAGAACACTGAAGCTTTCTTT. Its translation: CASSPLGGENTEAFF.

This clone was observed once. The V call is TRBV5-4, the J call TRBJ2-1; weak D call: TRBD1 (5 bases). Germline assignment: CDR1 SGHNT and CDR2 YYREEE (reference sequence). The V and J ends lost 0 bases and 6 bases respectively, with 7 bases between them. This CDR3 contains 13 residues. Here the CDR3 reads CASSLGQTNEQFF. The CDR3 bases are TGTGCCAGCAGCTTGGGACAGACCAATGAGCAGTTCTTC.

The CDR3 nucleotides read TGTGCCAGCACGCGACAGCAAGATTGGGCCCTCCACTTT. This codes for CASTRQQDWALHF. The rearrangement uses TRBV6-5 and TRBJ1-6, with D perhaps matching TRBD1 (5 bases). The germline CDR1 and CDR2 sequences are MNHEY and SVGAGI. The CDR3 has 13 amino acids. V was trimmed by 7 bases and J by 14 bases, leaving 18 bases between them.

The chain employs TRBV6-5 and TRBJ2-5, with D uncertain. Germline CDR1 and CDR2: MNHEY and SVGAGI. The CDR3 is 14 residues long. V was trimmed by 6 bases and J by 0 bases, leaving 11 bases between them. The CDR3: CASRRQVYQETQYF. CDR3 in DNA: TGTGCCAGCAGGCGCCAAGTTTACCAAGAGACCCAGTACTTC.

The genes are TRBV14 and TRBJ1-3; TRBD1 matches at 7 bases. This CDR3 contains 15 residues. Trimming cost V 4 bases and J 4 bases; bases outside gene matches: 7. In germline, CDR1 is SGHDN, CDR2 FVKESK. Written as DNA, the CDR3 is TGTGCCAGCAGCCCCTTGACAGGGATCGGAAACACCATATATTTT. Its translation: CASSPLTGIGNTIYF.

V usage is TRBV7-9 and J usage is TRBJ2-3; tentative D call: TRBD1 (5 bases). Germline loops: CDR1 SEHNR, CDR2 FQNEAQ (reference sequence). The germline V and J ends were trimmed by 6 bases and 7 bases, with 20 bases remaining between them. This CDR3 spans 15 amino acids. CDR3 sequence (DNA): TGTGCCAGCAGTCCCCCAGAGACAGCCGTGTATACGCAGTATTTT. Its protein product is CASSPPETAVYTQYF.

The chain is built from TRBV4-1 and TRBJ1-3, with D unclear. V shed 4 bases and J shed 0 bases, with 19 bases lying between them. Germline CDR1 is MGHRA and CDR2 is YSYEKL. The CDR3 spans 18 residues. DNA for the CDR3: TGCGCCAGCAGCCGCCTACTCGGGAAGGGCAGCTCTGGAAACACCATATATTTT. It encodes CASSRLLGKGSSGNTIYF.

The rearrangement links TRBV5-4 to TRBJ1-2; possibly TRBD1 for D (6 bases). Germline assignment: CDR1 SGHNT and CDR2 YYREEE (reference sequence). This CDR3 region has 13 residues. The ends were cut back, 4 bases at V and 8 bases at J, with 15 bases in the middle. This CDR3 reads CASSRTGTRGYTF. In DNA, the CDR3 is TGTGCCAGCAGCCGAACCGGGACACGAGGCTACACCTTC.

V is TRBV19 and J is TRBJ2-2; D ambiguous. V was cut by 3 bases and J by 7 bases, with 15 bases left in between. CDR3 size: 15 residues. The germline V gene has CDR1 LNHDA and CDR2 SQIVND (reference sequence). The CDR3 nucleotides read TGTGCCAGTAGTATTATCCTAGTATCGGGCGGGGAGCTGTTTTTT. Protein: CASSIILVSGGELFF.

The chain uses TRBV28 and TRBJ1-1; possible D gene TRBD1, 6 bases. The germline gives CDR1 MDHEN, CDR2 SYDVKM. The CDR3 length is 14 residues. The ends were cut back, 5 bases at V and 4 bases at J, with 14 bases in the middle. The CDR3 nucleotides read TGTGCCAGCAGTCCCGGACAGCAACTCACTGAAGCTTTCTTT. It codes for CASSPGQQLTEAFF.

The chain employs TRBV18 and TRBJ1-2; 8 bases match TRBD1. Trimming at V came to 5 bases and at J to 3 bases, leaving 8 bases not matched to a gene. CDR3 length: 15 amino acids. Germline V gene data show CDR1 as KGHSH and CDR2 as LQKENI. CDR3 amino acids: CASSKGQAGDYGYTF. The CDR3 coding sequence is TGTGCCAGCTCAAAGGGACAGGCTGGTGACTATGGCTACACCTTC.

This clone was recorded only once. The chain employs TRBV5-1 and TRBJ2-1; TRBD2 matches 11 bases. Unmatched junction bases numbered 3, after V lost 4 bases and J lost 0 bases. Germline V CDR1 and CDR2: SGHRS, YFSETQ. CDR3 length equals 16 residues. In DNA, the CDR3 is TGCGCCAGCAGCAATAGCGGGGGGGCCTCCTACAATGAGCAGTTCTTC. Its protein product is CASSNSGGASYNEQFF.

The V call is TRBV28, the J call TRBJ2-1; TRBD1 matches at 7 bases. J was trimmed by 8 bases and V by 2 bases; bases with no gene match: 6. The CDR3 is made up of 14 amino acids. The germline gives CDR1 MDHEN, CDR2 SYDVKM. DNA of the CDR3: TGTGCCAGCAGTTTAAGATCCAGGGGGTATGAGCAGTTCTTC. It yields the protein CASSLRSRGYEQFF.